The table lists the clone carrying this T cell receptor (beta chain) with a few counts. The target antigen is unknown. The assay was run at survey level. Using immunoSEQ multiplex PCR, the repertoire was profiled, and TCRdb retains in-frame clones only, with some absent. This table holds 30,000 or so clones, around 78% found once. This sample was included in a study of STAT5B mutations in CD4+ large granular lymphocyte leukemia. Study-wide results and limits: Compared with healthy controls (2/35), patient top clones favored TRBV06 (8/27).

Germline trimming cut 3 bases from V and 5 bases from J; bases unmatched to any gene: 9. The germline V gene has CDR1 GTSNPN and CDR2 SVGIG (reference sequence). This CDR3 has 14 amino acids. J is TRBJ1-1 and V is TRBV30; 7 bases are a match to TRBD1. Sequenced material: CD4+ T cells from blood buffy coats. The sequence was collected from a human donor in good health. The chain's CDR3 is CAWRNRGRVTEAFF. The CDR3 region has the DNA TGTGCCTGGAGGAACAGGGGTAGGGTAACTGAAGCTTTCTTT. Full variable domain (missing parts from reference TRBV30 and TRBJ1-1): SQTIHQWPATLVQPVGSPLSLECTVEGTSNPNLYWYRQAAGRGLQLLFYSVGIGQISSEVPQNLSASRPQDRQFILSSKKLLLSDSGFYLCAWRNRGRVTEAFFGQGTRLTVV.